The rows below give T cell receptor beta chains drawn from one sample of a study of T cells in Graves' hyperthyroidism and ophthalmopathy. MiXCR was run by TCRdb on the multiplex PCR reads, yielding one entry per CDR3 protein. Of approximately 560,000 distinct CDR3 sequences listed, roughly 46% are singletons. Source material: peripheral blood or thyroid tissue (not recorded which). Receptor source: a woman under 30 with Graves' hyperthyroidism. The conserved cysteine and the conserved F or W are not part of the CDR3 here. Clone size is given for some rows only: seen once, a few or many times, or a class if the clone is expanded.

clone_size: NA
v_call: TRBV10-3
j_call: TRBJ2-5
cdr3_aa: AISAGTGGVETQY

clone_size: NA
v_call: TRBV20-1
j_call: TRBJ2-5
cdr3_aa: SAVRGETQY

clone_size: many
v_call: TRBV10-3
j_call: TRBJ1-6
cdr3_aa: AISESGGSYNSPLH

clone_size: NA
v_call: TRBV25-1
j_call: TRBJ2-5
cdr3_aa: ASSYPGTSGKETQY

clone_size: NA
v_call: TRBV7-9
j_call: TRBJ1-1
cdr3_aa: ASSFEQGNTEAF

clone_size: NA
v_call: TRBV20-1
j_call: TRBJ2-5
cdr3_aa: SARTSGSQEAQY

clone_size: NA
v_call: TRBV29-1
j_call: TRBJ1-4
cdr3_aa: SVAYKGDQT

clone_size: many
v_call: TRBV7-2
j_call: TRBJ1-1
cdr3_aa: ASSSGHYEAF

clone_size: NA
v_call: TRBV13
j_call: TRBJ2-2
cdr3_aa: ASSLGRSGELF

clone_size: few
v_call: TRBV20-1
j_call: TRBJ2-7
cdr3_aa: TGGGGGRRNEQY

clone_size: NA
v_call: TRBV15
j_call: TRBJ2-2
cdr3_aa: ATKFGGRAFTGELF

clone_size: few
v_call: TRBV20-1
j_call: TRBJ1-2
cdr3_aa: SAHTGGKVYGYT

clone_size: NA
v_call: TRBV2
j_call: TRBJ2-5
cdr3_aa: ASFGARETQY

clone_size: NA
v_call: TRBV19
j_call: TRBJ2-1
cdr3_aa: ASSILAGEGQF